The sample holds one count of the clone carrying this T cell receptor (beta chain). This record comes from a study of blood T cell repertoires in COVID-19. All exposed participants met a person with COVID-19 within 2 weeks before entering the study. The germline CDR1 and CDR2 sequences are SGHTA and FQGNSA. This CDR3 region has 15 residues. Losses at the gene ends were 2 bases for V and 2 bases for J; bases not matched to a gene: 3. Method: immunoSEQ multiplex PCR; TCRdb's copy keeps in-frame clones and lacks some. The data show some 360,000 clones, around nine tenths seen once. Sequencing was performed on PBMCs or T cells enriched from blood (not recorded which). The V and J genes are TRBV7-2 and TRBJ2-7; 10 positions match TRBD2. The TCR originated in a woman younger than 45 who had been exposed to COVID-19. The CDR3 DNA reads as TGTGCCAGCAGCTTACAACTAGCGGGGACCTACGAGCAGTACTTC. This translates into CASSLQLAGTYEQYF. The variable domain in full, with the rest retrieved from reference TRBV7-2 and TRBJ2-7, is GAGVSQSPSNKVTEKGKDVELRCDPISGHTALYWYRQSLGQGLEFLIYFQGNSAPDKSGLPSDRFSAERTGGSVSTLTIQRTQQEDSAVYLCASSLQLAGTYEQYFGPGTRLTVT.